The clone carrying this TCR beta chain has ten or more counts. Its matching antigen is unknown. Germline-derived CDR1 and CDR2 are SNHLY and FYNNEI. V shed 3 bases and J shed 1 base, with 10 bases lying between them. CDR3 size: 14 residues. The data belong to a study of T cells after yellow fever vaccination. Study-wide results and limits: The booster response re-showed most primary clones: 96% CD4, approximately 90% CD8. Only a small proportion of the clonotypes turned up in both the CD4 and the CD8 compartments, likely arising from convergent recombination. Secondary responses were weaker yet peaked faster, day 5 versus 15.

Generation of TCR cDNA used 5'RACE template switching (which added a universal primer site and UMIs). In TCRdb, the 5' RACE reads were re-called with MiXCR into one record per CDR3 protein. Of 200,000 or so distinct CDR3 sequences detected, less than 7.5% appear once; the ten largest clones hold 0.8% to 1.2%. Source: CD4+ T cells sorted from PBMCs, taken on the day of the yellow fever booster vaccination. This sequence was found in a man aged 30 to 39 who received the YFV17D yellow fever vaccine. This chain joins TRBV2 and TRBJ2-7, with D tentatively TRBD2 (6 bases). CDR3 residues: CASSEDGRSYEQYF. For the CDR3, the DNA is TGTGCCAGCAGTGAGGACGGGAGATCCTACGAGCAGTACTTC.